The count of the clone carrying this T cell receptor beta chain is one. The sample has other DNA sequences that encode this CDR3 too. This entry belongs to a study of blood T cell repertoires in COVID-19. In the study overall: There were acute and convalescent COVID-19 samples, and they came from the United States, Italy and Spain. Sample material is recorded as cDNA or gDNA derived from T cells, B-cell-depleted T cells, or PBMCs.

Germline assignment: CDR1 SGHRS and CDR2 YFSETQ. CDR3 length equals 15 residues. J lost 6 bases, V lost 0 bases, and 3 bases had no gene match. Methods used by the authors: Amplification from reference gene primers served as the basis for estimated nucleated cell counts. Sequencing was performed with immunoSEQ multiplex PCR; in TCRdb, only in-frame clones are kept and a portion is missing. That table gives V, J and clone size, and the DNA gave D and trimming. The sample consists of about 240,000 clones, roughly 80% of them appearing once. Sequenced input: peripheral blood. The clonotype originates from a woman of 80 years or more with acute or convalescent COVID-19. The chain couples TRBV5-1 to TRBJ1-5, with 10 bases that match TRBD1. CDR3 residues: CASSLGQGAGQPQHF. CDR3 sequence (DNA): TGCGCCAGCAGCTTGGGACAGGGGGCAGGTCAGCCCCAGCATTTT.